This paragraph reports one TCR beta chain. The sample is drawn from a study of esophageal squamous cell carcinoma under preoperative chemotherapy. Background on the study: Both tumor-infiltrating lymphocytes and peripheral blood T cells had their TCR repertoires profiled.

The CDR3 is 14 residues long. Germline CDR1 MNHNS, CDR2 SASEGT. Documented time point: after preoperative PTX-NDP chemotherapy. Preoperative chemotherapy with paclitaxel-nedaplatin was given to patients before surgery. TCRdb reprocessed the PCR reads with MiXCR, giving one entry per CDR3 protein. The sample lists about 32,000 distinct CDR3 sequences; around half were seen once. The chain carries TRBV6-1 and TRBJ2-3, with TRBD2 matching over 8 bases. The closer fit of TRBJ2-7 to the DNA end suggests the J call may be wrong. The receptor was derived from a human donor with esophageal squamous cell carcinoma. The donor label of this sample is uncertain. This sample was gathered from a patient given preoperative chemotherapy. In DNA, the CDR3 is TGTGCGGGCAGCGGGGGACGAGCCCACGATACGCAGTACTTC. It translates to CAGSGGRAHDTQYF.